These T cell receptor beta chains were read from a single sample in a study of beta chain features in type 1 diabetes. Libraries were prepared by immunoSEQ multiplex PCR; TCRdb keeps only in-frame clonotypes and omits some of them. Altogether 350,000 to 400,000 clones are present, around 16% being singletons, with the ten largest covering approximately 0.019%. Input material: naive CD4+ T cells from blood. The receptors were gathered from a woman aged 18-29 years in good health. Both conserved end residues are part of each CDR3. Fields, in order: CDR3 DNA, CDR3 protein, V gene, J gene, clone size, D gene. The D gene is left open where the match is weak. Clone size appears in some rows only: once, few, many, or a class for an expanded clone.

TGTGCCAGCAGCTCGCAGGGACAGCTGAGCACTGAAGCTTTCTTT	CASSSQGQLSTEAFF	TRBV7-2	TRBJ1-1	NA	TRBD1
TGTGCCAGCAGCTTCTTCAGGGATCCTTCGGGGGGGGAGCAGTACTTC	CASSFFRDPSGGEQYF	TRBV13	TRBJ2-7	NA	TRBD2
TGTGCCAGCAGTGAGGAACAGGGACCAGGGGCCAACGTCCTGACTTTC	CASSEEQGPGANVLTF	TRBV2	TRBJ2-6	NA	NA
TGCAGTGCAGACCCTAGGACAGAGCAGTTCTTC	CSADPRTEQFF	TRBV20-1	TRBJ2-1	NA	NA
TGTGCCAGCAGTTTAAGCGGGACTGGCCTTTATGAGCAGTACTTC	CASSLSGTGLYEQYF	TRBV6-5	TRBJ2-7	NA	TRBD2
TGTGCCAGCAGCAGAGGCAGGGGGTTGAACACTGAAGCTTTCTTT	CASSRGRGLNTEAFF	TRBV11-3	TRBJ1-1	few	TRBD1
TGTGCCAGCAGTGAGGTCCTACGGGGTGAGCAGTTCTTC	CASSEVLRGEQFF	TRBV25-1	TRBJ2-1	NA	NA
TGTGCCACCAGCAGAGCCCCCGGGGGGCTCGAGGGCTACACCTTC	CATSRAPGGLEGYTF	TRBV15	TRBJ1-2	NA	NA
TGTGCCAGCAGCCCTGGGACAGGGGAAAAAGAAGCTTTCTTT	CASSPGTGEKEAFF	TRBV6-5	TRBJ1-1	NA	TRBD1
TGCGCCAGCAGCCTGGGACTTCAAGAGACCCAGTACTTC	CASSLGLQETQYF	TRBV5-1	TRBJ2-5	few	NA
NA	CASSPSGQGRTNEKLFF	TRBV18	TRBJ1-4	NA	NA
TGTGCCAGCACCCCCGGGATCGTACAAGCTTTCTTT	CASTPGIVQAFF	TRBV2	TRBJ1-1	NA	NA
TGTGCCAGCAGCTTATCTGGGGGGACTGAAGCTTTCTTT	CASSLSGGTEAFF	TRBV5-6	TRBJ1-1	few	NA
TGTGCCAGCTCACCCGAAAACGGACTAGCCAAAAACATTCAGTACTTC	CASSPENGLAKNIQYF	TRBV18	TRBJ2-4	few	NA
TGTGCCAGCAGCAAATGTAAGGTTAGGGGGGCCAAAAACATTCAGTACTTC	CASSKCKVRGAKNIQYF	TRBV21-1	TRBJ2-4	few	NA
TGCGCCAGCAGCCAAGATCCAGGAGGGGATGAGCAGTTCTTC	CASSQDPGGDEQFF	TRBV4-3	TRBJ2-1	NA	NA
TGCGCCAGCAGCGTTAGCGGGACCCTAAACAATGAGCAGTTCTTC	CASSVSGTLNNEQFF	TRBV5-1	TRBJ2-1	few	TRBD2
TGTGCCAGCAGTGCGGGATATGGCTACACCTTC	CASSAGYGYTF	TRBV6-1	TRBJ1-2	NA	NA
TGTGCCAGCAGCCGAGAACCGACAGGGCGCGGTGAAAAACTGTTTTTT	CASSREPTGRGEKLFF	TRBV11-2	TRBJ1-4	few	TRBD1
TGTGCCAGCAGCTTAGGACAGTCGAACACTGAAGCTTTCTTT	CASSLGQSNTEAFF	TRBV7-9	TRBJ1-1	NA	NA
TGTGCCAGCAGCCCCAGGGTTGCCTACAATGAGCAGTTCTTC	CASSPRVAYNEQFF	TRBV25-1	TRBJ2-1	NA	NA
TGTGCCAGCAGCCCAGGCGGTGGGGGAGGGGGTGAGCAGTTCTTC	CASSPGGGGGGEQFF	TRBV7-2	TRBJ2-1	few	NA
TGCGCCAGCAGCTCCCAGGTCGGGAACGGAGATTTCGGAGGGACCCAGTACTTC	CASSSQVGNGDFGGTQYF	TRBV4-3	TRBJ2-5	once	NA
TGTGCCTGGAGTGTACGCGGGGGTGCTAATGAAAAACTGTTTTTT	CAWSVRGGANEKLFF	TRBV30	TRBJ1-4	NA	NA
TGCGCCAGCAGCTTGGCCGAAGGGAGGTCTGGGACTGAAGCTTTCTTT	CASSLAEGRSGTEAFF	TRBV5-1	TRBJ1-1	few	NA
TGTGCCAGCAGTGGGACAGGGGGCCATGAGCAGTTCTTC	CASSGTGGHEQFF	TRBV27	TRBJ2-1	few	TRBD1
TGTGCCTGGAGTTATCTCCGGGACAGGGCCTTCTCAAACTATGGCTACACCTTC	CAWSYLRDRAFSNYGYTF	TRBV30	TRBJ1-2	NA	TRBD1
TGTGCCAGTACCGGGACTCACTATGGCTACACCTTC	CASTGTHYGYTF	TRBV2	TRBJ1-2	NA	NA
TGTGCCAGCCTCCGACAGGGTGGGGGCTATGGCTACACCTTC	CASLRQGGGYGYTF	TRBV18	TRBJ1-2	few	TRBD1
TGCAGCGTTAACCGGGACAAGGCTAACTATGGCTACACCTTC	CSVNRDKANYGYTF	TRBV29-1	TRBJ1-2	few	NA
TGTGCCAGCAGCCCCCTAGGGGGAGGGAGGAATGAGCAGTTCTTC	CASSPLGGGRNEQFF	TRBV7-6	TRBJ2-1	NA	NA
TGCGCCAGCAGCAAGGACAGGGGTGGCGGGGCCAACGTCCTGACTTTC	CASSKDRGGGANVLTF	TRBV5-1	TRBJ2-6	NA	TRBD1
TGTGCCCTAACAGGGTTCTCTGAAGCTTTCTTT	CALTGFSEAFF	TRBV30	TRBJ1-1	few	NA
TGTGCCAGCTCACGTACCCGGGACACACTCAATCAGCCCCAGCATTTT	CASSRTRDTLNQPQHF	TRBV18	TRBJ1-5	few	NA
TGCAGCGCCTATGGTGGGACTAGCGGGAGATCCTCCTACAATGAGCAGTTCTTC	CSAYGGTSGRSSYNEQFF	TRBV29-1	TRBJ2-1	NA	TRBD2
TGTGCCAGCAGTTTCCGGGAGCCGAGCACAGATACGCAGTATTTT	CASSFREPSTDTQYF	TRBV27	TRBJ2-3	NA	NA
TGTGCCAGCAGCGGGGGGATAGCTGAAGCTTTCTTT	CASSGGIAEAFF	TRBV2	TRBJ1-1	NA	NA
TGCGCCAGCAGCCAAGACGAACTAGCGGGCCCAGATACGCAGTATTTT	CASSQDELAGPDTQYF	TRBV4-3	TRBJ2-3	NA	TRBD2
TGTGCCAGCAGCTTAGCAACAGGCTTCAACAATGAGCAGTTCTTC	CASSLATGFNNEQFF	TRBV7-8	TRBJ2-1	NA	NA
TGTGCCAGTACCTTTATGGATACGCAGTATTTT	CASTFMDTQYF	TRBV19	TRBJ2-3	NA	NA
TGCAGCGTCTCACCGGAGATTAATGAAAAACTGTTTTTT	CSVSPEINEKLFF	TRBV29-1	TRBJ1-4	NA	NA
TGTGCCTGGAAGCGGGGGATGGACACTGAAGCTTTCTTT	CAWKRGMDTEAFF	TRBV30	TRBJ1-1	NA	NA
TGTGCCAGCACCAGGCTGGGCTATGGCTACACCTTC	CASTRLGYGYTF	TRBV11-2	TRBJ1-2	NA	NA
TGTGCCAGCAGCTTCCAGGGGGCAAGCAATCAGCCCCAGCATTTT	CASSFQGASNQPQHF	TRBV5-6	TRBJ1-5	few	TRBD1
TGCGCCAGCAGCCATGGACTAGCGGGACACAATGAGCAGTTCTTC	CASSHGLAGHNEQFF	TRBV4-3	TRBJ2-1	NA	TRBD2
TGTGCCTGGAGTCCAGGGGGAGAGACCCAGTACTTC	CAWSPGGETQYF	TRBV30	TRBJ2-5	few	TRBD1
TGTGCCTGGAGTACCCCCAGCGGGACCTACAATGAGCAGTTCTTC	CAWSTPSGTYNEQFF	TRBV30	TRBJ2-1	few	TRBD2
TGTGCCAGCAGCGGGAGTTGGCCAGATACGCAGTATTTT	CASSGSWPDTQYF	TRBV28	TRBJ2-3	NA	NA
TGTGCCAGCAGCTCCTCTTTAGGACTAGCGGAAGAGACCCAGTACTTC	CASSSSLGLAEETQYF	TRBV7-9	TRBJ2-5	few	TRBD2
TGTGCCAGCAGCTTAGGGGTCGGGAACACCGGGGAGCTGTTTTTT	CASSLGVGNTGELFF	TRBV13	TRBJ2-2	NA	NA
TGTGCCAGCAGTTTTGGCAGGTCCTACGAGCAGTACTTC	CASSFGRSYEQYF	TRBV28	TRBJ2-7	NA	NA
TGTGCCAGCAGTGAATGGAGGGAAGAGACCCAGTACTTC	CASSEWREETQYF	TRBV25-1	TRBJ2-5	NA	NA
TGTGCCACCAGCAGCAGGGCGAACACTGAAGCTTTCTTT	CATSSRANTEAFF	TRBV15	TRBJ1-1	NA	NA
TGTGCCAGCTCACCACCGTGGGGACCAGCGGGAGATAACAATGAGCAGTTCTTC	CASSPPWGPAGDNNEQFF	TRBV18	TRBJ2-1	NA	TRBD2
TGTGCCAGCAGCTTAAGAAGTAGCGTCCTAAAGGTAATATGGGAGCAGTACTTC	CASSLRSSVLKVIWEQYF	TRBV7-9	TRBJ2-7	few	NA
TGTGCCAGCAGCTTAGATGCGGGAGGTCCCGGAAAGACCCAGTACTTC	CASSLDAGGPGKTQYF	TRBV7-9	TRBJ2-5	few	TRBD2
TGTGCCTGGAGCGGGACAGGGGGAGGGAATGAGCAGTTCTTC	CAWSGTGGGNEQFF	TRBV30	TRBJ2-1	few	TRBD1
TGTGCCAGCAGCTTGCTTCGCAATGAGCAGTTCTTC	CASSLLRNEQFF	TRBV5-6	TRBJ2-1	NA	NA
TGTGCCAGCACGAGGACTAGCAGCTACGAGCAGTACTTC	CASTRTSSYEQYF	TRBV7-9	TRBJ2-7	NA	TRBD2
TGTGCCTGGAGTGGACTAGCGGGAGTTCAGTATTTT	CAWSGLAGVQYF	TRBV30	TRBJ2-3	few	TRBD2